These 24 T cell receptor beta chains were all obtained from the same sample, sequenced in a study of PD-1 blockade in classical Hodgkin lymphoma. Time point of the sample: cycle 4 day 1 (C4D1), after 5 to 7 weeks of nivolumab. Every patient had relapsed following autologous stem cell transplantation, and cohorts differed in brentuximab vedotin exposure. TCRdb's table, derived via immunoSEQ multiplex PCR, lists solely in-frame clones and lacks some. The sample has 21,000 or so clones, 85% to 90% seen once. The starting material was peripheral blood mononuclear cells (PBMCs), obtained before the fourth cycle of nivolumab. All receptors come from a human donor with classical Hodgkin lymphoma.

The V gene is TRBV19, the J gene TRBJ1-5, with a possible D match to TRBD1 (6 bases). V gave up 1 base and J gave up 4 bases, with 11 bases separating them. Germline CDR1 LNHDA, CDR2 SQIVND (reference sequence). This CDR3 has 15 amino acids. The DNA for the CDR3 is TGTGCCAGTAGTATAGGTCGACAGGTGAATCAGCCCCAGCATTTT. Translation: CASSIGRQVNQPQHF.

This chain links TRBV7-6 with TRBJ2-7, with D tentatively TRBD1 (6 bases). CDR3 length: 14 amino acids. The germline V gene encodes CDR1 SGHVS and CDR2 FNYEAQ. Trimming removed 6 bases from V and 2 bases from J, with 14 bases in between. The CDR3 region is CASSSDRFTYEQYF. The CDR3 region has the DNA TGTGCCAGCAGTTCTGACAGGTTTACCTACGAGCAGTACTTC.

V and J are TRBV19 and TRBJ1-1; 7 bases fit TRBD1. CDR1 and CDR2 (germline): LNHDA, SQIVND (reference sequence). This CDR3 has 13 amino acids. Losses at the gene ends were 3 bases for V and 11 bases for J; bases not matched to a gene: 9. CDR3 in DNA: TGTGCCAGTAGTATTTCAGGAGACAGGGAGGCTTTCTTT. It is translated as CASSISGDREAFF. The full variable domain, in which reference TRBV19 and TRBJ1-1 provide the parts outside the CDR3, is DGGITQSPKYLFRKEGQNVTLSCEQNLNHDAMYWYRQDPGQGLRLIYYSQIVNDFQKGDIAEGYSVSREKKESFPLTVTSAQKNPTAFYLCASSISGDREAFFGQGTRLTVV.

The chain recombines TRBV7-2 with TRBJ2-1, with D maybe TRBD2 (7 bases). V shed 2 bases and J shed 9 bases, with 14 bases lying between them. This CDR3 is built from 14 residues. Germline CDR1 reads SGHTA; CDR2 reads FQGNSA. In nucleotides, the CDR3 is TGTGCCAGCAGCTTATTGGGGGGGGGCTCTGAGCAGTTCTTC. This encodes CASSLLGGGSEQFF.

This clone was recorded once. The chain employs TRBV29-1 and TRBJ1-5; D call uncertain. Germline V gives CDR1 SQVTM, CDR2 ANQGSEA. Trimming removed 4 bases from V and 0 bases from J, with 19 bases in between. This CDR3 comprises 17 residues. CDR3 nucleotide sequence: TGCAGCGTTGTACCGCAGTGGGCCCCGATTAGCAATCAGCCCCAGCATTTT. It codes for CSVVPQWAPISNQPQHF.

V usage is TRBV5-1 and J usage is TRBJ2-1; 8 bases match TRBD1. The CDR3 has 14 amino acids. The germline V gene has CDR1 SGHRS and CDR2 YFSETQ. Trimming at V came to 0 bases and at J to 6 bases, leaving 2 bases not matched to a gene. The CDR3 protein is CASSLGDRLNEQFF. The CDR3 nucleotides are TGCGCCAGCAGCTTGGGGGACAGGCTCAATGAGCAGTTCTTC.

The chain uses TRBV7-8 and TRBJ2-1; 10 bases map to TRBD1. Looked up from germline, CDR1 is SGHVS and CDR2 is FQNEAQ. This CDR3 has 16 residues. J gave up 12 bases and V 0 bases, and 11 bases lay outside the gene matches. CDR3 nucleotide sequence: TGTGCCAGCAGCTTAGCGTTGGGACAGGGGCGTTACAGGCAGTTCTTC. It encodes CASSLALGQGRYRQFF.

The rearrangement links TRBV6-5 to TRBJ2-7; D may match TRBD1 or TRBD2 (7 bases each). The CDR3 has 15 residues. Trimming left V 6 bases short and J 4 bases short, with 19 bases between. Looked up from germline, CDR1 is MNHEY and CDR2 is SVGAGI. CDR3 amino acids: CASSLNRGGGYEQYF. The CDR3 region has the DNA TGTGCCAGCAGCCTTAACAGGGGAGGGGGTTACGAGCAGTACTTC.

The genes are TRBV10-3 and TRBJ2-7; D is tentatively TRBD1 or TRBD2 (6 bases each). V shed 8 bases and J shed 3 bases, with 14 bases lying between them. The germline CDR1 and CDR2 sequences are ENHRY and SYGVKD. This CDR3 contains 13 residues. The CDR3 spells CAILGGGGYEQYF. In DNA, the CDR3 is TGTGCCATCCTGGGTGGAGGGGGCTACGAGCAGTACTTC.

The chain uses TRBV5-1 and TRBJ1-1; D unresolved. Germline CDR1 SGHRS, CDR2 YFSETQ. V lost 0 bases to trimming and J lost 0 bases, with 15 bases between them. The CDR3 runs to 17 residues. Here the CDR3 DNA reads TGCGCCAGCAGCTTGGGCTCCGGTCCGGGCATGAACACTGAAGCTTTCTTT. The encoded protein is CASSLGSGPGMNTEAFF. The entire variable domain, with the rest obtained from reference TRBV5-1 and TRBJ1-1, is as follows: KAGVTQTPRYLIKTRGQQVTLSCSPISGHRSVSWYQQTPGQGLQFLFEYFSETQRNKGNFPGRFSGRQFSNSRSEMNVSTLELGDSALYLCASSLGSGPGMNTEAFFGQGTRLTVV.

V is TRBV30 and J is TRBJ1-2, with 7 bases identical to TRBD1. Germline V lookup: CDR1 GTSNPN, CDR2 SVGIG (reference sequence). The CDR3 covers 12 residues. V dropped 8 bases and J dropped 2; count of bases not matched to a gene: 5. The CDR3 protein is CASTGENYGYTF. The DNA for the CDR3 is TGTGCCAGTACAGGGGAAAACTATGGCTACACCTTC.

The chain joins TRBV7-7 to TRBJ2-2, with 9 bases lining up with TRBD1. The germline V gene has CDR1 SSHAT and CDR2 FNYEAQ (reference sequence). This CDR3 comprises 16 residues. Unmatched junction bases numbered 9, after V lost 5 bases and J lost 5 bases. CDR3 amino acids: CASSPLQGAETGELFF. The CDR3 DNA follows: TGTGCCAGCAGCCCATTACAGGGGGCGGAGACCGGGGAGCTGTTTTTT. The complete variable domain, with remaining parts taken from reference TRBV7-7 and TRBJ2-2, reads GAGVSQSPRYKVTKRGQDVTLRCDPISSHATLYWYQQALGQGPEFLTYFNYEAQPDKSGLPSDRFSAERPEGSISTLTIQRTEQRDSAMYRCASSPLQGAETGELFFGEGSRLTVL.

This clone was counted a single time. The chain uses TRBV9 and TRBJ2-7; maybe TRBD2 (6 bases). There are 15 residues in the CDR3. The V gene's germline CDR1 is SGDLS and CDR2 YYNGEE. The ends were cut back, 0 bases at V and 0 bases at J, with 10 bases in the middle. The CDR3: CASSVGGVSSYEQYF. The DNA for the CDR3 is TGTGCCAGCAGCGTAGGCGGGGTAAGCTCCTACGAGCAGTACTTC.

The V gene is TRBV4-2, the J gene TRBJ2-3, with TRBD2 identical over 14 bases. The V gene's germline CDR1 is LGHNA and CDR2 YNFKEQ. This CDR3 comprises 18 residues. With V trimmed by 4 bases and J by 2 bases, 8 bases remained unmatched. CDR3 DNA sequence: TGTGCCAGCAGCCGACGACTAGCGGGGGGGCATGTCACAGATACGCAGTATTTT. This codes for CASSRRLAGGHVTDTQYF.

This sequence joins TRBV4-1 and TRBJ2-1, with TRBD2 as a possible D gene (6 bases). Germline CDR1 is MGHRA and CDR2 is YSYEKL. Trimming shortened V by 1 base and J by 3 bases, and 10 bases separated the two germline ends. CDR3 length: 15 amino acids. Here the CDR3 DNA reads TGCGCCAGCAGCCAAGGGAGGGTAGGCTACAATGAGCAGTTCTTC. It yields the protein CASSQGRVGYNEQFF.

The chain uses TRBV5-1 and TRBJ1-3; D not resolved. This CDR3 region has 14 residues. The germline V gene encodes CDR1 SGHRS and CDR2 YFSETQ. V was trimmed by 4 bases and J by 3 bases, leaving 11 bases between them. CDR3 residues: CASSLAGYGNTIYF. The CDR3 DNA follows: TGCGCCAGCAGCCTCGCCGGGTATGGAAACACCATATATTTT.

The gene calls are TRBV14 and TRBJ2-7, with a weak D call TRBD1 (6 bases). This CDR3 is 15 amino acids long. Between the trimmed V and J ends, which lost 4 bases and 1 base, there was a span of 14 bases. The germline CDR1 and CDR2 sequences are SGHDN and FVKESK. This CDR3 is CASSRTGLKSYEQYF. DNA for the CDR3: TGTGCCAGCAGCCGCACAGGGTTAAAGTCCTACGAGCAGTACTTC.

This chain connects TRBV5-4 to TRBJ2-7, with 10 positions matching TRBD2. The CDR3 is 15 residues long. The germline CDR1 and CDR2 sequences are SGHNT and YYREEE (reference sequence). Germline trimming cut 4 bases from V and 0 bases from J; bases unmatched to any gene: 4. The CDR3 nucleotides read TGTGCCAGCAGCCAACAGCGGGAGGGCTCCTACGAGCAGTACTTC. Protein sequence: CASSQQREGSYEQYF.

V gene TRBV7-2 combines with J gene TRBJ2-3; D unresolved. The CDR3 is made up of 14 amino acids. V was trimmed by 5 bases and J by 1 base, leaving 10 bases between them. Germline assignment: CDR1 SGHTA and CDR2 FQGNSA. In nucleotides, the CDR3 is TGTGCCAGCAGCCCCCGGACGGGCACAGATACGCAGTATTTT. Translation gives CASSPRTGTDTQYF.

Only a few counts were recorded for this clone. The rearrangement links TRBV18 to TRBJ1-2; 8 bases are shared with TRBD1. With 2 bases clipped from V and 1 base from J, the junction kept 3 bases outside the gene matches. The CDR3 runs to 15 residues. From germline, CDR1 is KGHSH and CDR2 LQKENI. The CDR3 sequence: CASSPGTGVNYGYTF. CDR3 coding DNA: TGTGCCAGCTCACCAGGGACAGGAGTTAACTATGGCTACACCTTC.

This chain links TRBV12-5 with TRBJ2-6; D not resolved. The CDR3 sequence is 15 residues long. The germline V and J ends were trimmed by 2 bases and 2 bases, with 7 bases remaining between them. Germline CDR1 reads LGHNT; CDR2 reads FRNRAP. CDR3 region: CASGLSAAGANVLTF. The CDR3 DNA sequence: TGTGCTAGTGGTTTGTCGGCAGCTGGGGCCAACGTCCTGACTTTC.

This chain connects TRBV4-2 to TRBJ2-1; no clear D. V gave up 1 base and J gave up 3 bases, with 10 bases separating them. Germline values: CDR1 LGHNA, CDR2 YNFKEQ. The CDR3 totals 15 residues. The CDR3 protein is CASSQALAGYNEQFF. The CDR3, as DNA: TGTGCCAGCAGCCAAGCTCTGGCCGGCTACAATGAGCAGTTCTTC.

This chain connects TRBV6-1 to TRBJ2-3; D uncertain. V lost 3 bases and J lost 7, with 5 bases in between. The germline V gene has CDR1 MNHNS and CDR2 SASEGT. CDR3 length equals 11 residues. CDR3 residues: CASSESHTQYF. CDR3 in DNA: TGTGCCAGCAGTGAGTCGCATACGCAGTATTTT.

The chain has TRBV30 and TRBJ2-7; 8 bases are shared with TRBD1. CDR1 and CDR2 (germline): GTSNPN, SVGIG (reference sequence). The CDR3 runs to 14 residues. V dropped 3 bases and J dropped 3; count of bases not matched to a gene: 7. CDR3 DNA sequence: TGTGCCTGGAGCGCCCAGGGGGCTCGCTACGAGCAGTACTTC. Protein sequence: CAWSAQGARYEQYF. Variable domain in full (rest from reference TRBV30 and TRBJ2-7): SQTIHQWPATLVQPVGSPLSLECTVEGTSNPNLYWYRQAAGRGLQLLFYSVGIGQISSEVPQNLSASRPQDRQFILSSKKLLLSDSGFYLCAWSAQGARYEQYFGPGTRLTVT.